This T cell receptor beta chain was identified during a study of blood T cell repertoires in COVID-19 (dated by TCRdb to about 2020). For context, the study as a whole: Collaborator samples came from the United States, Italy and Spain and covered acute and convalescent phases of COVID-19. The material from the prospective study consisted of cDNA or gDNA derived from T cells, B-cell-depleted T cells, or PBMCs. Deeply sampled blood TCRbeta repertoires from subjects exposed to, actively infected with, or recovered from COVID-19 were included in the dataset. A freely available public database, intended as a resource for researchers studying the immune response to SARS-CoV-2, is where the repertoires were released. The samples were drawn from the first 160 participants of the ongoing ImmuneRACE study and from some 1,300 subjects provided by 6 global collaborators. Sample metadata almost always included a de-identified subject ID, COVID-19 status, age in years and sex. HLA class I and class II types, where available, came from metadata supplied by the sample provider rather than from assay-based typing. Beyond this particular receptor, the publication reports: Clinical and demographic metadata were provided uncurated, with the amount varying by source and participant.

V loses 1 base of germline sequence and J loses 1 base, and the interval between the two ends is 4 bases. The CDR3 covers 13 residues, taking in both the cysteine and the phenylalanine. The DNA shown is the 39-base CDR3, in frame from base 1. TCRbeta CDR3 regions were amplified from genomic DNA using the immunoSEQ Assay, a bias-controlled multiplex PCR. Per the authors' processing: Within the assay, amplification of reference gene primers was used to estimate how many nucleated cells each sample contained. To quantify the absolute abundance of each unique TCRbeta CDR3 rearrangement, sequence reads were collapsed and filtered. For each sample, productive Simpson clonality was calculated as the square root of Simpson's diversity index over productive rearrangements. Entries here come from immuneACCESS through TCRdb and include only in-frame sequences with V and J called. Some clones fail to appear in such tables; in the studies checked, an unresolved V gene covers under half of the shortfall, and the cause of the remainder is unknown. The V and J calls and the clone size are those of that table, but D and trimming were determined from the DNA. A total of 200,000 to 300,000 clones appear in this sample, 80% to 90% of them only once. Together, the top ten hold roughly 8% of the sample.

Of note for this clone: Its antigen is currently not known. The input lacks base qualities; no much larger clone sits a single base away.

At one collaborating source in Seattle, patients were enrolled during active infection and were followed longitudinally through the course of disease. Collaborating institutions collected whole blood in K2EDTA tubes following their own protocols. Collaborator samples were shipped for TCRbeta analysis as frozen whole blood, isolated PBMCs, or DNA extracted from either sample type. The sequence derives from a woman older than 75 with COVID-19, enrolled during active disease. The sequence is built from TRBV12-3 or TRBV12-4 and TRBJ2-5; a confident D gene designation cannot be given. Sequencing used peripheral blood. The CDR3 protein is CASSLVIQETQYF. The DNA sequence follows: TGTGCCAGCAGTTTAGTAATCCAAGAGACCCAGTACTTC.